This T cell receptor (beta chain) emerged from a study of siplizumab effects on memory and regulatory T cells. Notes on the study in general: Alloreactive clones mapping to unstimulated subsets formed only a minor fraction.

This CDR3 comprises 14 residues. V was trimmed by 7 bases and J by 0 bases, leaving 14 bases between them. Germline V gives CDR1 SQVTM, CDR2 ANQGSEA. The table came from immunoSEQ multiplex PCR; TCRdb's copy has only in-frame clones and leaves some out. The sample has 85,000 or so clones, roughly 94% seen once. As concerns this clone: What it binds is not known.

This clonotype was obtained from a human donor in good health. The chain couples TRBV29-1 to TRBJ2-3; D may be TRBD1 or TRBD2 (6 bases each). Source material: CD8+ T cells sorted from blood. CDR3 amino acids: CSGRGFSSTDTQYF. The CDR3 DNA follows: TGCAGCGGGAGGGGGTTCTCTAGCACAGATACGCAGTATTTT.